The sequence of this T cell receptor beta chain was determined in a study of naive and memory T cell subsets. Study findings and constraints: The RNA method is potentially sensitive to activation and differentiation changes.

A UMI-containing oligonucleotide was joined by 3' ligation to the TCR cDNA template. RNA was extracted from approximately 2.4 ml of whole blood of healthy adults. Ligated cDNA underwent four rounds of PCR with nested alpha and beta constant region primers and SP2. TCRdb redid the calling of the 5' RACE reads with MiXCR, one entry per CDR3 protein. The sample includes about 48,000 distinct CDR3 sequences, roughly 4.7% of them seen just once. This clonotype showed up many times. The antigen is undetermined. The source is a female donor in good health.

Here the CDR3 reads CASSKDQQRSYNEQFF. The DNA of the CDR3 is TGTGCCAGCAGCAAGGATCAGCAACGCTCCTACAATGAGCAGTTCTTC. J is TRBJ2-1 and V is TRBV3-1; no clear D. Germline CDR1 and CDR2: LGHDT and YNNKEL (reference sequence). Trimming took off 5 bases at V and 0 bases at J, with 14 bases between the two ends. The CDR3 has 16 amino acids.